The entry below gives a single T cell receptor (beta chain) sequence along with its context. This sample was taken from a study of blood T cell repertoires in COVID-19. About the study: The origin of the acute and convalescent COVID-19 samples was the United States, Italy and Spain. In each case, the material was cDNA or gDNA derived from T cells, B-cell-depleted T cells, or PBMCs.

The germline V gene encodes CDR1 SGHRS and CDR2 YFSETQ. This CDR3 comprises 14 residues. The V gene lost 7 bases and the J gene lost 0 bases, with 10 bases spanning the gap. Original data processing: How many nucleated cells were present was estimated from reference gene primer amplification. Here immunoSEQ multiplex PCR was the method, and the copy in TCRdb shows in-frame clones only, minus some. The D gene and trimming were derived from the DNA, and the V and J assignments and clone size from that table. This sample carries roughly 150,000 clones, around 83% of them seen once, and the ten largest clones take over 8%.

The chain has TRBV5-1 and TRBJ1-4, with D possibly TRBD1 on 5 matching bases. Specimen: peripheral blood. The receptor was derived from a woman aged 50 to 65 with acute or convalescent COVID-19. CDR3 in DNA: TGCGCCAGCCACGAGACAGCAACTAATGAAAAACTGTTTTTT. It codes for CASHETATNEKLFF.